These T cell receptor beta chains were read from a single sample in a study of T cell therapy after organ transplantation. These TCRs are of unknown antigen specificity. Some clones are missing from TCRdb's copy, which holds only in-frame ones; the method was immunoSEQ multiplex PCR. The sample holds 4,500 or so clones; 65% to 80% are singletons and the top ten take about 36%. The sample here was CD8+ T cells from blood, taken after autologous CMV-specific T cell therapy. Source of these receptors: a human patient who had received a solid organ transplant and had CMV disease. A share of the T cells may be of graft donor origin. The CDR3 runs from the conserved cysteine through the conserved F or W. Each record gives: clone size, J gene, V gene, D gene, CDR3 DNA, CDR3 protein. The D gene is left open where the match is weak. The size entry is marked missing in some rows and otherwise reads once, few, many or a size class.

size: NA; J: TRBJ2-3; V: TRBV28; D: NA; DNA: TGTGCCAGCACCCTAGCGAGGAGCACAGATACGCAGTATTTT; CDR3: CASTLARSTDTQYF
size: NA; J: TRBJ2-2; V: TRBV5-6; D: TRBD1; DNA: TGTGCCAGCAGCGGCTGGACAGGGAACACCGGGGAGCTGTTTTTT; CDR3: CASSGWTGNTGELFF
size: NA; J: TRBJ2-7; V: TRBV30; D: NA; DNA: TGTGCCTGGAACCCAGGGCCCTACGAGCAGTACTTC; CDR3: CAWNPGPYEQYF
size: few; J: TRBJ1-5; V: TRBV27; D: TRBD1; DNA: TGTGCCAGCAGATCGGGACAGAATAGCAATCAGCCCCAGCATTTT; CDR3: CASRSGQNSNQPQHF
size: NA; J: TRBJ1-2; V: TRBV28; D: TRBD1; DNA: TGTGCCAGCAGCCAAAGGACAGGCCTCAACTATGGCTACACCTTC; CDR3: CASSQRTGLNYGYTF
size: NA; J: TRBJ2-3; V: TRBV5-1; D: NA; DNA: TGCGCCAGCAGCTTGAGAAATAGCCCAGATACGCAGTATTTT; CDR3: CASSLRNSPDTQYF
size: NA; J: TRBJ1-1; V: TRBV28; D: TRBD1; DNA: TGTGCCAGCAGTTTCCTACGACAGGGAGGGACTGAAGCTTTCTTT; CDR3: CASSFLRQGGTEAFF
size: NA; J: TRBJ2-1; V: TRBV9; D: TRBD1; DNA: TGTGCCAGCACCCTAGGGGACAGGGGGTATGAGCAGTTCTTC; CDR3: CASTLGDRGYEQFF
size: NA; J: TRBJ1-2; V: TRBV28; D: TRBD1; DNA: TGTGCCAGCAGCACCGGGACAGCCTATGGCTACACCTTC; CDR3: CASSTGTAYGYTF
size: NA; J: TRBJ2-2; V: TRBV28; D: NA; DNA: TGTGCCAGCAGTTTAATGGGCGAGAATGTTCCGTTTTTT; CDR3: CASSLMGENVPFF
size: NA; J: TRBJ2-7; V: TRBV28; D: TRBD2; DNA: TGTGCCAGCACCCTGGGACTAGCGGGTCAACCCACCTACCAGTACGAGCAGTACTTC; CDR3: CASTLGLAGQPTYQYEQYF
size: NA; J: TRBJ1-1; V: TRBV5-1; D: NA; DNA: TGCGCCAGCAGCTTTATTAGACAAGCGAACACTGAAGCTTTCTTT; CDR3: CASSFIRQANTEAFF
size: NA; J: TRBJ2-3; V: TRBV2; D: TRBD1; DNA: TGTGCCAGCAGGGGGACAGGGGTTCAAGCAGATACGCAGTATTTT; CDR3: CASRGTGVQADTQYF
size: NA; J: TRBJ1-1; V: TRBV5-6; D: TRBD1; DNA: TGTGCCAGCAGCTTTACAGGGGTGAACACTGAAGCTTTCTTT; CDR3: CASSFTGVNTEAFF
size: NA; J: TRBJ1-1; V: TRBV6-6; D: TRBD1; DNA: TGTGCCAGCAGTAAGACAGGGTTGAACACTGAAGCTTTCTTT; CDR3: CASSKTGLNTEAFF
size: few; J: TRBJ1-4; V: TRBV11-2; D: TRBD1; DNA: TGTGCCAGCAGCTTGGACAGGGGACAGCCAGGGGCAACTAATGAAAAACTGTTTTTT; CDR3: CASSLDRGQPGATNEKLFF
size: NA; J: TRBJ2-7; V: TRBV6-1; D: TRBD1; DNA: TGTGCCAGCAGTCCCGGGACAGGGGACTACGAGCAGTACTTC; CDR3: CASSPGTGDYEQYF
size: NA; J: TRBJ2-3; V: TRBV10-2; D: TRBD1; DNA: TGCGCCAGCAGCCAGGACAGGGGAATCTCAGATACGCAGTATTTT; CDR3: CASSQDRGISDTQYF
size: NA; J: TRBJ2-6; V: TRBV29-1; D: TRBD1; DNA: TGCAGCGTCCCGGGACAGGGTGCCTCTGGGGCCAACGTCCTGACTTTC; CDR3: CSVPGQGASGANVLTF
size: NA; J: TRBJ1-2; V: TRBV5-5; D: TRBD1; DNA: TGCGCCAGCAGGCCGGATCAGACAGGGTCAAACTATGGCTACACCTTC; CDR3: CASRPDQTGSNYGYTF
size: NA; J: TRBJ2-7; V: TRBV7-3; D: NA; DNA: TGTGCCAGCAGCGTCTCGGGCGTGGGTGAGCAGTACTTC; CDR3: CASSVSGVGEQYF
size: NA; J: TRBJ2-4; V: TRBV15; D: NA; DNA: TGTGCCACCAGCCTAAGCCCAGCCAAAAACATTCAGTACTTC; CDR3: CATSLSPAKNIQYF